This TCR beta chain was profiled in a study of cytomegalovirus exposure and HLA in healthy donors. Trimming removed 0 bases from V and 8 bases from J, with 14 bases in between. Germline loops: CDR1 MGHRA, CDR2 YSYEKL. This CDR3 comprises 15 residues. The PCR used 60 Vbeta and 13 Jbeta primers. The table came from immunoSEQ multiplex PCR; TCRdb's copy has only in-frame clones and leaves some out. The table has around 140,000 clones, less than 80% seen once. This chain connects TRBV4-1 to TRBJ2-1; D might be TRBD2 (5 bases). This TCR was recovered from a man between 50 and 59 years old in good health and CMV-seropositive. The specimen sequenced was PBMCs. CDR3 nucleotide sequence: TGCGCCAGCAGCCAAGATAACCTAGCAGGATATGAGCAGTTCTTC. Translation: CASSQDNLAGYEQFF.